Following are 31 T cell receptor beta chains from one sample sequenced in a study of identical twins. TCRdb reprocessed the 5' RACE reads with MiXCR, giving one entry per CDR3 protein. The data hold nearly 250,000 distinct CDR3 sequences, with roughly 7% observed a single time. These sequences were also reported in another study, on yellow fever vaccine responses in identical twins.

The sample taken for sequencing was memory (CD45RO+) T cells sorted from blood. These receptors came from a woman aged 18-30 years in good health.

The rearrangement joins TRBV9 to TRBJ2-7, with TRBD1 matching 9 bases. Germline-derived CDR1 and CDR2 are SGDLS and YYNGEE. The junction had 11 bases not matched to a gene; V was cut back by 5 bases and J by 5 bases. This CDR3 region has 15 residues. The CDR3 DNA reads TGTGCCAGCAGTCTTACTCCGGGACAGGGAAACGAGCAGTACTTC. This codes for CASSLTPGQGNEQYF.

The CDR3 loop is CASSQYRGSGGAGFEQYV. CDR3 sequence (DNA): TGTGCCAGCAGCCAATACAGGGGTAGCGGGGGGGCCGGATTCGAGCAGTACGTC. V and J are TRBV3-1 and TRBJ2-7, with TRBD2 matching over 11 bases. The CDR3 has 18 residues. V lost 2 bases and J lost 6; bases outside the gene matches: 15. Germline CDR1 and CDR2: LGHDT and YNNKEL (reference sequence).

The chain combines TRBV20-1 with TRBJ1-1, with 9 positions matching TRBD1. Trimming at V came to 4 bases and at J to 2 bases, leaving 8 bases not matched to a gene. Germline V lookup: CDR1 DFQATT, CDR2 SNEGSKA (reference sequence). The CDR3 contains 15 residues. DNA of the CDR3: TGCAGTGCTATCGGGGACAGGGTTTTTAACACTGAAGCTTTCTTT. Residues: CSAIGDRVFNTEAFF.

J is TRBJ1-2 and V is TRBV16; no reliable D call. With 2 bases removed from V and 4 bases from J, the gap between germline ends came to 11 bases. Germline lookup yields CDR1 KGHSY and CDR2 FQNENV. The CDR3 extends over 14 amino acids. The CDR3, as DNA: TGTGCCAGCAGCCAAGCGAGGGAAACCTATGGCTACACCTTC. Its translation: CASSQARETYGYTF.

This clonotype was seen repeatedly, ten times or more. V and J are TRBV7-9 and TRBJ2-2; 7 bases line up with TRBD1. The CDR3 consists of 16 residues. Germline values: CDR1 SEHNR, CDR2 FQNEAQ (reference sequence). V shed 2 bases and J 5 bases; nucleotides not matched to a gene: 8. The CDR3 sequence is CASSLSPGGSTGELFF. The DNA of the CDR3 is TGTGCCAGCAGCTTAAGCCCAGGGGGAAGTACCGGGGAGCTGTTTTTT.

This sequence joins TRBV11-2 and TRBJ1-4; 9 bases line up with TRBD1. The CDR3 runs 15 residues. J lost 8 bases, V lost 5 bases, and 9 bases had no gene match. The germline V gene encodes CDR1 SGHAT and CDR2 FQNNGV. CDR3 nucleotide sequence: TGTGCCAGCAGCCCCTGGACAGGGGAAAGGGAAAAACTGTTTTTT. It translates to CASSPWTGEREKLFF.

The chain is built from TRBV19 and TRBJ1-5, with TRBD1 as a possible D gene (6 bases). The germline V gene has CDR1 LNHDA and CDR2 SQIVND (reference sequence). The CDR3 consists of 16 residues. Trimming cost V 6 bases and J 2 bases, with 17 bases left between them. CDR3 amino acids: CASRADSPRGNQPQHF. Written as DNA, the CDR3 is TGTGCCAGTAGGGCGGACAGCCCGAGGGGCAATCAGCCCCAGCATTTT. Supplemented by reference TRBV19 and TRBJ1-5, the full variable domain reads DGGITQSPKYLFRKEGQNVTLSCEQNLNHDAMYWYRQDPGQGLRLIYYSQIVNDFQKGDIAEGYSVSREKKESFPLTVTSAQKNPTAFYLCASRADSPRGNQPQHFGDGTRLSIL.

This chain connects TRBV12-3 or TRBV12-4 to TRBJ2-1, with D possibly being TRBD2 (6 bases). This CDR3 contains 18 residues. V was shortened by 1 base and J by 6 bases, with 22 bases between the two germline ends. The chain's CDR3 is CASSLVVFGGTALNEQFF. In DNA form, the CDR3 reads TGTGCCAGCAGTTTAGTGGTATTTGGCGGGACGGCCCTCAATGAGCAGTTCTTC.

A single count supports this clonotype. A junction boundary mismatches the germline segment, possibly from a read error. DNA of the CDR3: TGTGCCAGCAGCTTGGATAGCCGAAATGGGCAGTTCTTC. Amino acids: CASSLDSRNGQFF. V is TRBV5-6 and J is TRBJ2-1; no clear D gene. Germline V gives CDR1 SGHDT, CDR2 YYEEEE. The CDR3 has 13 amino acids.

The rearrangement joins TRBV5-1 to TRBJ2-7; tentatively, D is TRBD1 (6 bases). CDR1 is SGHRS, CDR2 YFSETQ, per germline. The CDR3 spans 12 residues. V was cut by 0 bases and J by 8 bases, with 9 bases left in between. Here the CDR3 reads CASSLETGKQYF. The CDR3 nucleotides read TGCGCCAGCAGCTTGGAAACAGGGAAGCAGTACTTC.

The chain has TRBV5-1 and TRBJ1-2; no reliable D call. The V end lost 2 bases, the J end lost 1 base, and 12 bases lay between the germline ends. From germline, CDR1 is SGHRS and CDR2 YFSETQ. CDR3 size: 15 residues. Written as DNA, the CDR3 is TGCGCCAGCAGCTTTGATGTCGGGAGTAACTATGGCTACACCTTC. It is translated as CASSFDVGSNYGYTF.

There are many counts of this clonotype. CDR3 sequence reads: CAIGTSGRRYF. CDR3 nucleotide sequence: TGTGCCATCGGGACTAGCGGGAGAAGGTACTTC. The genes are TRBV2 and TRBJ2-4; TRBD2 agrees at 14 bases. The CDR3 extends over 11 amino acids. The V segment lost 10 bases and the J segment 15 bases; nucleotides outside the gene matches: 5. CDR1 is SNHLY, CDR2 FYNNEI, per germline. Full variable domain (outside the CDR3, taken from reference TRBV2 and TRBJ2-4): EPEVTQTPSHQVTQMGQEVILRCVPISNHLYFYWYRQILGQKVEFLVSFYNNEISEKSEIFDDQFSVERPDGSNFTLKIRSTKLEDSAMYFCAIGTSGRRYFGAGTRLSVL.

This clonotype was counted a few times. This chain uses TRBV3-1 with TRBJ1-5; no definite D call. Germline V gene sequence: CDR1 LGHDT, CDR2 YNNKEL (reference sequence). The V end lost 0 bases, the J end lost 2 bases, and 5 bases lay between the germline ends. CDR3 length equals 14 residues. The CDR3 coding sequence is TGTGCCAGCAGCCAAGACCAGGGCAATCAGCCCCAGCATTTT. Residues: CASSQDQGNQPQHF.

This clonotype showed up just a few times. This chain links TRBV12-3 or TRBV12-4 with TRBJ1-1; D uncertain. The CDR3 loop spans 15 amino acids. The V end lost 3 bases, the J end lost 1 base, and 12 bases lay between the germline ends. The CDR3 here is CASSFWWAGNTEAFF. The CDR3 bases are TGTGCCAGCAGTTTTTGGTGGGCGGGGAACACTGAAGCTTTCTTT.

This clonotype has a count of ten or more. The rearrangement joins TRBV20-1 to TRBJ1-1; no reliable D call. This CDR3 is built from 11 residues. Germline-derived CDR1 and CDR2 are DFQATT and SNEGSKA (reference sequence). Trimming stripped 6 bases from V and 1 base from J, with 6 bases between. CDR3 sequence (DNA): TGCAGTGCGCCGGCGAACACTGAAGCTTTCTTT. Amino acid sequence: CSAPANTEAFF.

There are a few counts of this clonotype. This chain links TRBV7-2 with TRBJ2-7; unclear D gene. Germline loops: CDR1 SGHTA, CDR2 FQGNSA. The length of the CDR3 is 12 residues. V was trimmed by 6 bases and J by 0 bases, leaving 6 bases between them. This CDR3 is CASSYSSYEQYF. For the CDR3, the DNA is TGTGCCAGCAGTTATAGCTCCTACGAGCAGTACTTC. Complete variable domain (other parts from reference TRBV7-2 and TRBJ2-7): GAGVSQSPSNKVTEKGKDVELRCDPISGHTALYWYRQSLGQGLEFLIYFQGNSAPDKSGLPSDRFSAERTGGSVSTLTIQRTQQEDSAVYLCASSYSSYEQYFGPGTRLTVT.

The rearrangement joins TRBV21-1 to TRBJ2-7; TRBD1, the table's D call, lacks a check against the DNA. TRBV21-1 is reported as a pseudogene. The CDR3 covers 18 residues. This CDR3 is CASSKVEGTGEKNYEQYV. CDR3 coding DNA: TGTGCCAGCAGCAAAGTCGAGGGGACAGGGGAGAAAAACTACGAGCAGTACGTC.

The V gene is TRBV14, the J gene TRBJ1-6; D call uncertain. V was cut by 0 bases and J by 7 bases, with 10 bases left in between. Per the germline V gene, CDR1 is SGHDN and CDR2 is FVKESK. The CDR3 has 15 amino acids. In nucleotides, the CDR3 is TGTGCCAGCAGCCAAGATCCGGGGAGAAATTCACCCCTCCACTTT. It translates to CASSQDPGRNSPLHF.

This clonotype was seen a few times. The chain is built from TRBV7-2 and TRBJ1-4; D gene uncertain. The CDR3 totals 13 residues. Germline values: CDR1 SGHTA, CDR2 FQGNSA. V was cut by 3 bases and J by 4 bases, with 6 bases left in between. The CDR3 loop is CASSLMYNEKLFF. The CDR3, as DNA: TGTGCCAGCAGCTTGATGTATAATGAAAAACTGTTTTTT.

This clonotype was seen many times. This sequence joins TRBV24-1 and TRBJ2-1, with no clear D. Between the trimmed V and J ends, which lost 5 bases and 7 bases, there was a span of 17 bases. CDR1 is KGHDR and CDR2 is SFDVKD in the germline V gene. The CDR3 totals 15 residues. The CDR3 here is CATSVSVAARNEQFF. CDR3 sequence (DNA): TGTGCCACCAGTGTTTCTGTTGCCGCGCGGAATGAGCAGTTCTTC.

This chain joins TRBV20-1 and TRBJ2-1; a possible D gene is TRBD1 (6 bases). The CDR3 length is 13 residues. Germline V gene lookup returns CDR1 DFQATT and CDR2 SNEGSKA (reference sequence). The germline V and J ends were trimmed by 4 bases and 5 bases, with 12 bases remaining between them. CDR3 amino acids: CSAIDRWDNEQFF. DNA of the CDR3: TGCAGTGCTATCGACAGGTGGGACAATGAGCAGTTCTTC.

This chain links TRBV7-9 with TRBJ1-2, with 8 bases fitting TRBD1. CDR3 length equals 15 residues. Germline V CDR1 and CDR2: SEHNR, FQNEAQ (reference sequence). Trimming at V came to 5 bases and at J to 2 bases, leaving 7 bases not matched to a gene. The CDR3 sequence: CASSRGDRFNYGYTF. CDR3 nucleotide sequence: TGTGCCAGCAGCCGTGGGGACAGGTTCAACTATGGCTACACCTTC.

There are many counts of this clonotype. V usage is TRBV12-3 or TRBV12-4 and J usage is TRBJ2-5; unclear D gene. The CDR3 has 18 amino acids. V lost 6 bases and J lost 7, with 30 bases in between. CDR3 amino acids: CASSPPGVGWGKSGTQYF. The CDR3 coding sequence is TGTGCCAGCAGCCCTCCCGGCGTAGGGTGGGGAAAATCCGGGACCCAGTACTTC.

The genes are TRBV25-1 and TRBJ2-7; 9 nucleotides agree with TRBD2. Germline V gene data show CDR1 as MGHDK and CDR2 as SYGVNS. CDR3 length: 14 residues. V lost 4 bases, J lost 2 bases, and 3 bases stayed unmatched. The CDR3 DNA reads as TGTGCCAGCAGTGTCAGCGGGAGGACCTACGAGCAGTACTTC. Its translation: CASSVSGRTYEQYF.

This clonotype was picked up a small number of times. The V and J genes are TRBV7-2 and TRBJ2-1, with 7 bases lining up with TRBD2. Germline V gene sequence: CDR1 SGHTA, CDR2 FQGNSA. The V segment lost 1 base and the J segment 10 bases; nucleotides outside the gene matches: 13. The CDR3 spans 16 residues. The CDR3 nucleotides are TGTGCCAGCAGCTTAGATAGCGGGTTACCCCAGCGGGAGCAGTTCTTC. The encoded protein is CASSLDSGLPQREQFF.

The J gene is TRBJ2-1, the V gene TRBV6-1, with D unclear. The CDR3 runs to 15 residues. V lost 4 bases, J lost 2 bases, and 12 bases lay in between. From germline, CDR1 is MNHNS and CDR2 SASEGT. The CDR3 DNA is TGTGCCAGCAGTGGTCGACTGTCCGCCTACAATGAGCAGTTCTTC. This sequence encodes CASSGRLSAYNEQFF.

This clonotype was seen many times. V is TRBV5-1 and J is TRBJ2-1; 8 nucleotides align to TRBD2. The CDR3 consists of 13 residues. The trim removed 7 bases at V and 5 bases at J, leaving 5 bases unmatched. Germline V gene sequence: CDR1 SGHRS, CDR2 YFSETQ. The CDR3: CASGERGNNEQFF. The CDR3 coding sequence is TGCGCCAGCGGCGAGCGGGGGAACAATGAGCAGTTCTTC.

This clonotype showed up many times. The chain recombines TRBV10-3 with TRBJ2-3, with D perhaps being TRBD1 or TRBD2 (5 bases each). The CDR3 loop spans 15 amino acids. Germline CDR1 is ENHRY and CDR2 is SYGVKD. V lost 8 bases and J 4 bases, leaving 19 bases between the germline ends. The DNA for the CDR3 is TGTGCCATCGCTGACAGCGGCAGCTCCCCAGATACGCAGTATTTT. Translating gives CAIADSGSSPDTQYF.

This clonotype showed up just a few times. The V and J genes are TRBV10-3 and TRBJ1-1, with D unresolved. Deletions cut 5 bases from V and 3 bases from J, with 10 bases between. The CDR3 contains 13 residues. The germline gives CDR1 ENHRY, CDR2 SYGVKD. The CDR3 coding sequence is TGTGCCATCAGTCCCCGGTACGACACTGAAGCTTTCTTT. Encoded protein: CAISPRYDTEAFF.

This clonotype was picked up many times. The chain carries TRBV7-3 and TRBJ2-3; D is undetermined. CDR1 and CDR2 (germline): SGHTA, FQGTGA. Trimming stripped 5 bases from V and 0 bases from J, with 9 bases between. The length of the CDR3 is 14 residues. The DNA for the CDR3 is TGTGCCAGCAGCCCGCGTTTCAGCACAGATACGCAGTATTTT. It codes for CASSPRFSTDTQYF.

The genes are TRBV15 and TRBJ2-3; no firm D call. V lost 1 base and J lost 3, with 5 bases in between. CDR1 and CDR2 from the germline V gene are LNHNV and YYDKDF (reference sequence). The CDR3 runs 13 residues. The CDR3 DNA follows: TGTGCCACCAGCAGAGTTCTGACAGATACGCAGTATTTT. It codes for CATSRVLTDTQYF.